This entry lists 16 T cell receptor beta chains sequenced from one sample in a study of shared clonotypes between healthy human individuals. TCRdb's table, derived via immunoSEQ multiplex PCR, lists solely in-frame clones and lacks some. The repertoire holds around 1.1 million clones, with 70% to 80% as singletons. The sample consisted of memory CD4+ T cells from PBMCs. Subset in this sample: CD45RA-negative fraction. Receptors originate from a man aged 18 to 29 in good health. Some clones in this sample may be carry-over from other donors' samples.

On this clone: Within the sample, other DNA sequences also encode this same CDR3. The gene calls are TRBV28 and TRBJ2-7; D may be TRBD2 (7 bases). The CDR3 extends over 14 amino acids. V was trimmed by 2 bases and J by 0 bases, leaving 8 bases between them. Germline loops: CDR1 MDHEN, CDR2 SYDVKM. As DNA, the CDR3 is TGTGCCAGCAGTTTAGCGGGGGCCTCCTACGAGCAGTACTTC. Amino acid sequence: CASSLAGASYEQYF.

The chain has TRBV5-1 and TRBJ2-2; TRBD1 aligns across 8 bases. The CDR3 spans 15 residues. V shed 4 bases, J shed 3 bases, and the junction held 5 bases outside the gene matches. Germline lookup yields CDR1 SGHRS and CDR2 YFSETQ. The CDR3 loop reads CASSGTGLDTGELFF. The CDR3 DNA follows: TGCGCCAGCAGCGGGACAGGCCTGGACACCGGGGAGCTGTTTTTT.

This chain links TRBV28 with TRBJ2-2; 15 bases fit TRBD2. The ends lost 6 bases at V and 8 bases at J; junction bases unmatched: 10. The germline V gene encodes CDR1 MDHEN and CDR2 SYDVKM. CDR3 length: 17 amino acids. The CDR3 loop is CASSPQGLAGGVGELFF. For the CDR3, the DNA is TGTGCCAGCAGCCCCCAAGGACTAGCGGGAGGGGTTGGGGAGCTGTTTTTT.

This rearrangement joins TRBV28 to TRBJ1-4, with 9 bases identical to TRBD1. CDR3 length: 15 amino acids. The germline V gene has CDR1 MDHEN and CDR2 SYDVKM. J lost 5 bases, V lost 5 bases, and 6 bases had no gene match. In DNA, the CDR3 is TGTGCCAGCAGTCCGGAAGGGACAGGGAATGAAAAACTGTTTTTT. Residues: CASSPEGTGNEKLFF.

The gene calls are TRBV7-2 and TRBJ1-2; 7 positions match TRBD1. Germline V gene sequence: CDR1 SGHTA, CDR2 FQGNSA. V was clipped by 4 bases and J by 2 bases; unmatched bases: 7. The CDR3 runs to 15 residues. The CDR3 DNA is TGTGCCAGCAGCTCATCCTTGACAGGGAACTATGGCTACACCTTC. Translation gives CASSSSLTGNYGYTF. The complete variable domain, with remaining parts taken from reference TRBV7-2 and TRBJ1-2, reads GAGVSQSPSNKVTEKGKDVELRCDPISGHTALYWYRQSLGQGLEFLIYFQGNSAPDKSGLPSDRFSAERTGGSVSTLTIQRTQQEDSAVYLCASSSSLTGNYGYTFGSGTRLTVV.

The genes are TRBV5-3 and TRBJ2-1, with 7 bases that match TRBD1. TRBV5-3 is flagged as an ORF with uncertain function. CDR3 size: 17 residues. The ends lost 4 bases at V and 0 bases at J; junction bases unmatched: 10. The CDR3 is CARSRQGVTSSYNEQFF. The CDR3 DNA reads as TGTGCCAGAAGCCGTCAGGGGGTCACAAGCTCCTACAATGAGCAGTTCTTC.

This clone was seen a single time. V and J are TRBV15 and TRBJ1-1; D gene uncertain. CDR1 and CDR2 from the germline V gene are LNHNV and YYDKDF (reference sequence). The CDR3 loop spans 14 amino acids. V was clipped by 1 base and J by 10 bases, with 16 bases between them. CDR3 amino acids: CATSRGPRLNGAFF. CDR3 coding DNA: TGTGCCACCAGCAGAGGTCCGAGATTGAATGGAGCTTTCTTT.

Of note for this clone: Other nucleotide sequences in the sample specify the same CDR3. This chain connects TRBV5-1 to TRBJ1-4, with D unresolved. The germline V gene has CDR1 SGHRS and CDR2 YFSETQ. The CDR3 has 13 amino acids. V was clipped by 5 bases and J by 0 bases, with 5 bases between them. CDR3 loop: CASRKATNEKLFF. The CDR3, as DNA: TGCGCCAGCAGAAAGGCAACTAATGAAAAACTGTTTTTT.

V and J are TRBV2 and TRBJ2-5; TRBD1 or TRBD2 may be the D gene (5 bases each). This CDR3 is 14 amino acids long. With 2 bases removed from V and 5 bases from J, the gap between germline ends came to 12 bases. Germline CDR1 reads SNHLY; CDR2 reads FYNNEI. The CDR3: CASSESPGLETQYF. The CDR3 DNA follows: TGTGCCAGCAGTGAATCCCCGGGGCTGGAGACCCAGTACTTC.

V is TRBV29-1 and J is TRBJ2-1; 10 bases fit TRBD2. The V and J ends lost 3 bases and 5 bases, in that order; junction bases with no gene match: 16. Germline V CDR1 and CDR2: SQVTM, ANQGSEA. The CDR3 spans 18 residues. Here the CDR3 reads CSVDSLAGAPTGDNEQFF. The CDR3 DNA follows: TGCAGCGTTGATTCGCTAGCGGGAGCCCCTACCGGGGACAATGAGCAGTTCTTC.

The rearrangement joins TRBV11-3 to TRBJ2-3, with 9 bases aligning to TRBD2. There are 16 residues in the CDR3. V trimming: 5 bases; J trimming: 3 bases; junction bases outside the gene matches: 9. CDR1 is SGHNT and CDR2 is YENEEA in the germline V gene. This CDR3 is CASSDRGSGRTDTQYF. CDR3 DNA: TGTGCCAGCAGCGATCGAGGGAGCGGGAGGACAGATACGCAGTATTTT.

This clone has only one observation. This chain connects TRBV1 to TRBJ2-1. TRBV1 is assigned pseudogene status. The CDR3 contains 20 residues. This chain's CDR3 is CTSSQDHGGPGRVPYNEQFF. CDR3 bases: TGCACCAGCAGCCAAGACCACGGGGGCCCGGGGAGAGTACCCTACAATGAGCAGTTCTTC.

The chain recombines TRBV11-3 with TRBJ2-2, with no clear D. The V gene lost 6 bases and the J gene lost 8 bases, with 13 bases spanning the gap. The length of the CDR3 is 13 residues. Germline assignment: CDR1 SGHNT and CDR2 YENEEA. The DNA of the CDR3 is TGTGCCAGCAGTCCAGACATCTCTGGGGAGCTGTTTTTT. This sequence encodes CASSPDISGELFF.

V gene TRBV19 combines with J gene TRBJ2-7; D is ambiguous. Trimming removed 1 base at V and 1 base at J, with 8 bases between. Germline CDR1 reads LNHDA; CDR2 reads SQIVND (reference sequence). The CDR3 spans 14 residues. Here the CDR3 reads CASSIGTASYEQYF. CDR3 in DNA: TGTGCCAGTAGTATAGGGACCGCTTCCTACGAGCAGTACTTC.

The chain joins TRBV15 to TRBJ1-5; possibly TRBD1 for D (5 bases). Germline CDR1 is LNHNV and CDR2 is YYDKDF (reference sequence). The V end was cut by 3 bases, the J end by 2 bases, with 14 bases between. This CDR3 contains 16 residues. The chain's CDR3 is CATSSRSGKGNQPQHF. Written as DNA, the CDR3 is TGTGCCACCAGCAGCCGATCAGGGAAGGGCAATCAGCCCCAGCATTTT.

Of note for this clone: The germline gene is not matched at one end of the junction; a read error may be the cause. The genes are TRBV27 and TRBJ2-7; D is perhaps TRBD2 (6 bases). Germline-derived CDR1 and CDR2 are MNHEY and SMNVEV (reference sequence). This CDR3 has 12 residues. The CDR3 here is CASKLNSGTFRF. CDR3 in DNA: TGTGCCAGCAAACTTAATAGTGGGACTTTTCGCTTC.